This TCR beta chain was identified during a study of spatial heterogeneity in lung cancer. Study-wide points: Expanded alpha and beta TCR counts within tumors tracked tumor mutation counts.

TCRdb passed the 5' RACE reads through MiXCR, listing each CDR3 protein once. The data show under 15,000 distinct CDR3 sequences, approximately 2.9% seen once. CDR1 LGHNA and CDR2 YNFKEQ come from the germline V gene. This CDR3 region has 14 residues. The trim removed 2 bases at V and 3 bases at J, leaving 0 bases unmatched. Time point defined: sample taken at primary tumor resection. This clonotype was counted at least ten times. What it recognizes is unknown. The origin of this receptor is a male donor with early-stage non-small cell lung cancer. The sequences come from lung tumor tissue, collected at surgery. The J gene is TRBJ2-7, the V gene TRBV4-2; TRBD2 aligns across 11 bases. The CDR3 nucleotides read TGTGCCAGCAGCCAAACTAGCGGGGGCTACGAGCAGTACTTC. Protein sequence: CASSQTSGGYEQYF.